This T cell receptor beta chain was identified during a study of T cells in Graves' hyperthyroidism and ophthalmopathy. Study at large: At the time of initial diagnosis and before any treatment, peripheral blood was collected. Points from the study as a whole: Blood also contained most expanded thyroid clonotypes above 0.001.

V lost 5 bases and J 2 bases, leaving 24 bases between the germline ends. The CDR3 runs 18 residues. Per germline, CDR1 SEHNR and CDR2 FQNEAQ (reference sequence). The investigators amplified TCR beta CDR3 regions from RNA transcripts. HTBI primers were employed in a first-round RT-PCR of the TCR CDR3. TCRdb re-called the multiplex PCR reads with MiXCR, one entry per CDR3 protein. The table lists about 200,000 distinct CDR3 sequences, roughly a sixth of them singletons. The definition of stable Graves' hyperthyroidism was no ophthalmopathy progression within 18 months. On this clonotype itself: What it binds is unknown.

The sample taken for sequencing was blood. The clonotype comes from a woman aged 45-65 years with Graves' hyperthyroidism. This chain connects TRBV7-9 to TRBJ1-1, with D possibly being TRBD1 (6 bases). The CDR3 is CASSPNWGAGENNTEAFF. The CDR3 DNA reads TGTGCCAGCAGCCCTAATTGGGGGGCCGGGGAGAATAACACTGAAGCTTTCTTT. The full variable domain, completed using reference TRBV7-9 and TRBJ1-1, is DTGVSQNPRHKITKRGQNVTFRCDPISEHNRLYWYRQTLGQGPEFLTYFQNEAQLEKSRLLSDRFSAERPKGSFSTLEIQRTEQGDSAMYLCASSPNWGAGENNTEAFFGQGTRLTVV.